The rows below give T cell receptor beta chains drawn from one sample of a study of beta chain features in type 1 diabetes. Data came from immunoSEQ multiplex PCR; TCRdb stores just in-frame clones and leaves some out. Here the sample spans 55,000 to 80,000 clones, 45% to 50% being singletons. Sequencing input: central memory CD4+ T cells from blood. These receptors came from a young man with type 1 diabetes. Each CDR3 is given with its conserved first and last residue. D genes are given only for firm matches. Size tells how often a clone was seen (once, few, many) or the class of an expanded clone, and some rows leave it out.

D: TRBD1; J: TRBJ2-2; size: NA; V: TRBV6-1; DNA: TGTGCCAGCATCCGACAGGGAAACACCGGGGAGCTGTTTTTT; CDR3: CASIRQGNTGELFF
D: TRBD2; J: TRBJ2-1; size: NA; V: TRBV29-1; DNA: TGCAGCGTTGTGGGACTAGCGGGAGTTTACAATGAGCAGTTCTTC; CDR3: CSVVGLAGVYNEQFF
D: TRBD1; J: TRBJ2-7; size: NA; V: TRBV27; DNA: TGTGCCAGCAGTTCAAGAGGGGGCGCGGGCTACGAGCAGTACTTC; CDR3: CASSSRGGAGYEQYF
D: TRBD1; J: TRBJ2-7; size: medium-sized; V: TRBV5-4; DNA: TGTGCCAGCAGCTTTACGACAGGGGGAGCCTACGAGCAGTACTTC; CDR3: CASSFTTGGAYEQYF
D: NA; J: TRBJ2-7; size: few; V: TRBV5-1; DNA: TGCGCCAGCAGCTTGGGTGGGCTTTCCAGCTACGAGCAGTACTTC; CDR3: CASSLGGLSSYEQYF
D: TRBD1; J: TRBJ2-1; size: NA; V: TRBV19; DNA: TGTGCCAGTAGTCTCCAGGGGGTATTTGATGAGCAGTTCTTC; CDR3: CASSLQGVFDEQFF
D: TRBD2; J: TRBJ2-5; size: NA; V: TRBV11-2; DNA: TGTGCCAGCAGCTTAGGTAGCGGGACCCAAGAGACCCAGTACTTC; CDR3: CASSLGSGTQETQYF
D: NA; J: TRBJ2-7; size: NA; V: TRBV10-3; DNA: TGTGCCATCAGCGCGGGGTATACCTACGAGCAGTACTTC; CDR3: CAISAGYTYEQYF
D: TRBD2; J: TRBJ2-1; size: NA; V: TRBV5-1; DNA: TGCGCCAGCAGCGGCGCGGTCGGGACTAGCGGGGGCTCCTACAATGAGCAGTTCTTC; CDR3: CASSGAVGTSGGSYNEQFF
D: NA; J: TRBJ2-1; size: NA; V: TRBV11-2; DNA: TGTGCCAGCAGCTTCCCAACACAGGGTCGGAATGAGCAGTTCTTC; CDR3: CASSFPTQGRNEQFF
D: TRBD1; J: TRBJ2-3; size: NA; V: TRBV27; DNA: TGTGCCAGCAGTTTCCAGGGGGCAATGGCAGATACGCAGTATTTT; CDR3: CASSFQGAMADTQYF
D: TRBD1; J: TRBJ1-5; size: few; V: TRBV4-1; DNA: TGCGCCAGCAGCCAAGGAGCCGGGACAGGGGGCGGCTCAGGTCAGCCCCAGCATTTT; CDR3: CASSQGAGTGGGSGQPQHF
D: NA; J: TRBJ2-7; size: NA; V: TRBV2; DNA: TGTGCCAGCAGGGTGGAGAAGGGGAACTACGAGCAGTACTTC; CDR3: CASRVEKGNYEQYF
D: NA; J: TRBJ1-2; size: NA; V: TRBV7-9; DNA: TGTGCCAGCAGCCCGCCGACAGAGGTTAATGGCTACACCTTC; CDR3: CASSPPTEVNGYTF
D: TRBD1; J: TRBJ1-5; size: NA; V: TRBV2; DNA: TGTGCCAGCACCCGGGACAGGGATCAGCCCCAGCATTTT; CDR3: CASTRDRDQPQHF
D: TRBD1; J: TRBJ1-2; size: few; V: TRBV2; DNA: TGTGCCAGCAGTCCGGACAGGATGAATGGCTACACCTTC; CDR3: CASSPDRMNGYTF
D: TRBD1; J: TRBJ1-5; size: NA; V: TRBV7-9; DNA: TGTGCCAGCAGCTCGGGACAGGGAATGGCTCAGCCCCAGCATTTT; CDR3: CASSSGQGMAQPQHF
D: TRBD2; J: TRBJ2-2; size: few; V: TRBV7-7; DNA: TGTGCCAGCAGCCAGAGACTAGCGACTAACACCGGGGAGCTGTTTTTT; CDR3: CASSQRLATNTGELFF
D: TRBD1; J: TRBJ2-1; size: NA; V: TRBV30; DNA: TGTGCCTGGGACAGGGCCTACAATGAGCAGTTCTTC; CDR3: CAWDRAYNEQFF
D: TRBD2; J: TRBJ2-1; size: few; V: TRBV5-1; DNA: TGCGCCAGCAGCTTGGCGGGGGGAGGAACCTACGGCCATGAGCAGTTCTTC; CDR3: CASSLAGGGTYGHEQFF
D: TRBD1; J: TRBJ1-1; size: NA; V: TRBV4-1; DNA: TGCGCCAGCAGCCAACCCCGGACAGGGTTGGTCTCCACTGAAGCTTTCTTT; CDR3: CASSQPRTGLVSTEAFF
D: TRBD1; J: TRBJ1-5; size: NA; V: TRBV6-5; DNA: TGTGCCAGCAGTGGACAGGGCGCGGGACAGCCCCAGCATTTT; CDR3: CASSGQGAGQPQHF
D: NA; J: TRBJ2-7; size: few; V: TRBV7-8; DNA: TGTGCCAGCAGCCCAACGGTGTTCTACGAGCAGTACTTC; CDR3: CASSPTVFYEQYF
D: NA; J: TRBJ1-1; size: few; V: TRBV28; DNA: TGTGCCAGCAGTTTAAGCAGGGGAAACACTGAAGCTTTCTTT; CDR3: CASSLSRGNTEAFF
D: NA; J: TRBJ2-1; size: NA; V: TRBV7-2; DNA: TGTGCCAGCAGCTTAGCCAGGGTAGATGAGCAGTTCTTC; CDR3: CASSLARVDEQFF
D: NA; J: TRBJ2-7; size: NA; V: TRBV5-8; DNA: TGTGCCACCTCACTTTATTCGTCGTACGAGCAGTACTTC; CDR3: CATSLYSSYEQYF
D: TRBD1; J: TRBJ2-7; size: few; V: TRBV5-6; DNA: TGTGCCAGCAGCCCGGTGGGACAGGGTAATTACGAGCAGTACTTC; CDR3: CASSPVGQGNYEQYF
D: TRBD1; J: TRBJ2-7; size: NA; V: TRBV5-1; DNA: TGCGCCAGCAGCTTGGATGGGACAGGGGGCTACGAGCAGTACTTC; CDR3: CASSLDGTGGYEQYF
D: NA; J: TRBJ1-1; size: few; V: TRBV4-1; DNA: TGCGCCAGCAGCCCTCGGGATAGGGGAGGGGTCATGAACACTGAAGCTTTCTTT; CDR3: CASSPRDRGGVMNTEAFF
D: NA; J: TRBJ1-2; size: NA; V: TRBV2; DNA: TGTGCCAGCAGTGAAGTGGGGGCTTATGGCTACACCTTC; CDR3: CASSEVGAYGYTF
D: NA; J: TRBJ2-5; size: few; V: TRBV9; DNA: TGTGCCAGCAGCGTAACAGGTACCCAAGAGACCCAGTACTTC; CDR3: CASSVTGTQETQYF
D: NA; J: TRBJ1-3; size: NA; V: TRBV5-5; DNA: TGTGCCAGCAGCTTCCAACAGGGTTCTGGAAACACCATATATTTT; CDR3: CASSFQQGSGNTIYF
D: NA; J: TRBJ1-3; size: NA; V: TRBV6-6; DNA: TGTGCCAGCACGTTTTCTGGAAACACCATATATTTT; CDR3: CASTFSGNTIYF
D: TRBD1; J: TRBJ1-2; size: once; V: TRBV11-2; DNA: TGTGCCAGCAGCTTCTTAGACAGGGATGGTGGCTACACCTTC; CDR3: CASSFLDRDGGYTF
D: NA; J: TRBJ2-7; size: NA; V: TRBV15; DNA: TGTGCCACCAGCAGAGATTTTGGGGGCGGCTACGAGCAGTACTTC; CDR3: CATSRDFGGGYEQYF
D: TRBD1; J: TRBJ1-6; size: NA; V: TRBV5-1; DNA: TGCGCCAGCAGCTTAGAAGACAGGGCGAATTCACCCCTCCACTTT; CDR3: CASSLEDRANSPLHF
D: TRBD2; J: TRBJ2-1; size: NA; V: TRBV7-2; DNA: TGTGCCAGCAGCCCCTCTAGCGGGAGGACTGGGGAGCAGTTCTTC; CDR3: CASSPSSGRTGEQFF
D: TRBD1; J: TRBJ1-1; size: few; V: TRBV5-8; DNA: TGTGCCAGCAGCCTACGACAGGGGCGAACAGCTGAAGCTTTCTTT; CDR3: CASSLRQGRTAEAFF
D: NA; J: TRBJ2-5; size: few; V: TRBV5-1; DNA: TGCGCCAGCAGCGTGGGTGCCAGACAAGAGACCCAGTACTTC; CDR3: CASSVGARQETQYF
D: TRBD1; J: TRBJ2-7; size: NA; V: TRBV9; DNA: TGTGCCAGCAGCGTTAGACAGGGTTCAAGTGAGCAGTACTTC; CDR3: CASSVRQGSSEQYF
D: NA; J: TRBJ2-3; size: NA; V: TRBV7-9; DNA: TGTGCCAGCAGCTTACCCGTAGCGGTTAGCACAGATACGCAGTATTTT; CDR3: CASSLPVAVSTDTQYF
D: NA; J: TRBJ2-3; size: NA; V: TRBV19; DNA: TGTGCCAGCCGCTCCGGGGCAGATACGCAGTATTTT; CDR3: CASRSGADTQYF
D: TRBD1; J: TRBJ2-1; size: NA; V: TRBV5-1; DNA: TGCGCCAGCAGCGATGGAAGGGGGCAGCTGTACAATGAGCAGTTCTTC; CDR3: CASSDGRGQLYNEQFF
D: NA; J: TRBJ2-1; size: NA; V: TRBV4-1; DNA: TGCGCCAGCAGCCAAGGCAGACTAATAGACAATGAGCAGTTCTTC; CDR3: CASSQGRLIDNEQFF
D: TRBD2; J: TRBJ2-5; size: NA; V: TRBV7-2; DNA: TGTGCCAGCAGCTTAGTGGGGGGGATGGGAGAGACCCAGTACTTC; CDR3: CASSLVGGMGETQYF
D: TRBD2; J: TRBJ2-1; size: NA; V: TRBV5-1; DNA: TGCGCCAGCAGCGCCACCGGGGCGGGGGGTGACAATGAGCAGTTCTTC; CDR3: CASSATGAGGDNEQFF
D: TRBD1; J: TRBJ1-5; size: NA; V: TRBV5-1; DNA: TGCGCCAGCAGCGACGGGACAGGGAACAATCAGCCCCAGCATTTT; CDR3: CASSDGTGNNQPQHF
D: TRBD1; J: TRBJ1-4; size: NA; V: TRBV30; DNA: TGTGCCTGGAATCCGGGACAGGGCTTGGGGAATGAAAAACTGTTTTTT; CDR3: CAWNPGQGLGNEKLFF
D: NA; J: TRBJ2-7; size: few; V: TRBV7-9; DNA: TGTGCCAGCAGCTTAGGGACCGGGAGCTCCTACGAGCAGTACTTC; CDR3: CASSLGTGSSYEQYF
D: NA; J: TRBJ2-7; size: few; V: TRBV4-1; DNA: TGCGCCAGCAGCGAGTTCGGGAAGATCTACGAGCAGTACTTC; CDR3: CASSEFGKIYEQYF
D: NA; J: TRBJ1-1; size: NA; V: TRBV5-1; DNA: TGCGCCAGCAGCTTGGACCCCGGAGGGAACACTGAAGCTTTCTTT; CDR3: CASSLDPGGNTEAFF
D: TRBD1; J: TRBJ1-4; size: NA; V: TRBV9; DNA: TGTGCCAGCAGCGTAGGGTCGACAGGGGGTAACGAAAAACTGTTTTTT; CDR3: CASSVGSTGGNEKLFF
D: NA; J: TRBJ2-7; size: NA; V: TRBV11-2; DNA: TGTGCCAGCAGCTTAGTGGGGGGGCTGTACACCTACGAGCAGTACTTC; CDR3: CASSLVGGLYTYEQYF
D: TRBD1; J: TRBJ2-4; size: few; V: TRBV29-1; DNA: TGCAGCGTTGAAGCAGGGGGTTTAAACATTCAGTACTTC; CDR3: CSVEAGGLNIQYF
D: NA; J: TRBJ2-5; size: NA; V: TRBV5-1; DNA: TGCGCCAGCAGCTTGGGTTATCCTCAAGAGACCCAGTACTTC; CDR3: CASSLGYPQETQYF